The 10 T cell receptor beta chains reported below all come from one sample, sequenced in a study of cytomegalovirus exposure and HLA in healthy donors. PCR employed 60 Vbeta and 13 Jbeta primers. Generated by immunoSEQ multiplex PCR, the TCRdb table keeps only in-frame clones and is missing some. The top ten hold roughly 1.5% of the sample, which has 80,000 to 100,000 clones, roughly 81% seen once. The sequenced sample consisted of PBMCs. The receptors were sampled from a middle-aged man in good health and CMV-seronegative.

V and J are TRBV19 and TRBJ1-5; the D gene is possibly TRBD1 (6 bases). The germline V and J ends were trimmed by 5 bases and 6 bases, with 14 bases remaining between them. The germline gives CDR1 LNHDA, CDR2 SQIVND (reference sequence). The CDR3 length is 14 residues. The CDR3: CASSETTGTQPQHF. The CDR3, as DNA: TGTGCCAGTAGTGAGACTACAGGGACTCAGCCCCAGCATTTT.

This clone was seen only once. The V and J genes are TRBV5-1 and TRBJ2-7; the match to TRBD1 covers 9 bases. The V gene's germline CDR1 is SGHRS and CDR2 YFSETQ. The CDR3 extends over 15 amino acids. Losses at the gene ends were 0 bases for V and 9 bases for J; bases not matched to a gene: 10. DNA for the CDR3: TGCGCCAGCAGCTTGGCGGGACAGGGACCTGGCGGGCAGTACTTC. Amino acids: CASSLAGQGPGGQYF. The variable domain in full, completed from reference TRBV5-1 and TRBJ2-7, reads KAGVTQTPRYLIKTRGQQVTLSCSPISGHRSVSWYQQTPGQGLQFLFEYFSETQRNKGNFPGRFSGRQFSNSRSEMNVSTLELGDSALYLCASSLAGQGPGGQYFGPGTRLTVT.

The V and J genes are TRBV6-6 and TRBJ2-3; 7 nucleotides align to TRBD2. The CDR3 runs 14 residues. V lost 8 bases and J lost 8; bases outside the gene matches: 13. Germline assignment: CDR1 MNHNY and CDR2 SVGAGI (reference sequence). Here the CDR3 DNA reads TGTGCCAGCGAAGCGGGGACCGGATATGGTACGCAGTATTTT. Its translation is CASEAGTGYGTQYF.

V usage is TRBV19 and J usage is TRBJ2-7, with 9 bases matching TRBD2. In germline, CDR1 is LNHDA, CDR2 SQIVND (reference sequence). The CDR3 spans 15 residues. V was clipped by 1 base and J by 2 bases; unmatched bases: 3. CDR3 DNA: TGTGCCAGTAGTATAGTCCTAGCGGGGACCTACGAGCAGTACTTC. Translation: CASSIVLAGTYEQYF.

The DNA of the CDR3 is TGTGCCAGCAGCGTAGTTGCAGGGGGAAACACCATATATTTT. Its translation is CASSVVAGGNTIYF. The chain joins TRBV9 to TRBJ1-3; D is possibly TRBD1 (5 bases). Germline loops: CDR1 SGDLS, CDR2 YYNGEE. V was clipped by 0 bases and J by 4 bases, with 8 bases between them. This CDR3 has 14 residues.

The chain carries TRBV28 and TRBJ1-1; TRBD1 might be the D (5 bases). V was shortened by 6 bases and J by 5 bases, with 10 bases between the two germline ends. CDR1 and CDR2 from the germline V gene are MDHEN and SYDVKM. CDR3 length: 12 amino acids. CDR3 sequence (DNA): TGTGCCAGCAGCGGGGGTCCTACTGAAGCTTTCTTT. Translation gives CASSGGPTEAFF. The whole variable domain, filled in from reference TRBV28 and TRBJ1-1, reads DVKVTQSSRYLVKRTGEKVFLECVQDMDHENMFWYRQDPGLGLRLIYFSYDVKMKEKGDIPEGYSVSREKKERFSLILESASTNQTSMYLCASSGGPTEAFFGQGTRLTVV.

The V and J genes are TRBV27 and TRBJ2-2; possible D gene TRBD1, 6 bases. Trimming took off 7 bases at V and 2 bases at J, with 14 bases between the two ends. CDR1 is MNHEY, CDR2 SMNVEV, per germline (reference sequence). The CDR3 is made up of 15 amino acids. Here the CDR3 reads CASISLTGNTGELFF. In DNA, the CDR3 is TGTGCCAGCATTTCTCTGACAGGCAACACCGGGGAGCTGTTTTTT.

This rearrangement joins TRBV6-1 to TRBJ1-3; D possibly corresponds to TRBD1 (6 bases). The germline V gene has CDR1 MNHNS and CDR2 SASEGT. This CDR3 has 14 residues. The ends were cut back, 5 bases at V and 3 bases at J, with 11 bases in the middle. The CDR3 DNA sequence: TGTGCCAGCAGTAGAACAGGGAGTGGAAACACCATATATTTT. This translates into CASSRTGSGNTIYF.

As concerns this clone: The sample has other DNA sequences that encode this CDR3 too. This chain uses TRBV19 with TRBJ1-2; D unclear. Germline CDR1 reads LNHDA; CDR2 reads SQIVND (reference sequence). The CDR3 runs to 18 residues. The V end was cut by 5 bases, the J end by 5 bases, with 27 bases between. The CDR3 sequence: CASSPTGFRTWGLYGYTF. The DNA of the CDR3 is TGTGCCAGTAGTCCTACCGGGTTTCGGACTTGGGGTCTATATGGCTACACCTTC.

The J gene is TRBJ1-2, the V gene TRBV27, with 12 bases that match TRBD1. The ends lost 7 bases at V and 4 bases at J; junction bases unmatched: 10. The V gene's germline CDR1 is MNHEY and CDR2 SMNVEV (reference sequence). The CDR3 runs 16 residues. The chain's CDR3 is CASKPGQGALGYGYTF. The CDR3 DNA follows: TGTGCCAGCAAACCGGGACAGGGGGCGCTCGGCTATGGCTACACCTTC.